The 20 T cell receptor beta chains presented below share a single source sample, sequenced in a study of blood T cells in healthy people across ages. A second PCR, run for about 6 to 11 cycles, used a sample-barcoded 5' primer plus a J-beta primer mix. TCRdb recomputed calls from the 5' RACE reads with MiXCR, one row per CDR3 protein. The repertoire consists of approximately 700,000 distinct CDR3 sequences, with about 32% occurring once and the leading ten covering roughly 15%. Sequenced material: blood. Receptor source: a woman of 80 years or more in good health.

V is TRBV7-8 and J is TRBJ2-7; D possibly matches TRBD1 or TRBD2 (5 bases each). With 6 bases removed from V and 4 bases from J, the gap between germline ends came to 16 bases. The germline gives CDR1 SGHVS, CDR2 FQNEAQ. The CDR3 totals 14 residues. CDR3 nucleotides: TGTGCCAGCAGTGATTCGGGACGGGGATACGAGCAGTACTTC. Translation: CASSDSGRGYEQYF.

The chain recombines TRBV6-1 with TRBJ2-3, with 9 nucleotides matching TRBD1. With V trimmed by 6 bases and J by 3 bases, 10 bases remained unmatched. This CDR3 is built from 16 residues. Germline V gene data show CDR1 as MNHNS and CDR2 as SASEGT. CDR3 protein: CASSLQGAIGTDTQYF. The CDR3 bases are TGTGCCAGCAGCCTACAGGGGGCAATTGGAACAGATACGCAGTATTTT.

Ten or more counts support this clonotype. The CDR3 is CASSQAIWGRYGYTF. As DNA, the CDR3 is TGTGCCAGCAGCCAAGCTATATGGGGCAGGTATGGCTACACCTTC. The rearrangement links TRBV3-1 to TRBJ1-2, with a possible D match to TRBD1 (5 bases). From germline, CDR1 is LGHDT and CDR2 YNNKEL (reference sequence). The CDR3 totals 15 residues. Between the trimmed V and J ends, which lost 1 base and 5 bases, there was a span of 14 bases.

This clonotype was seen at least ten times. The chain combines TRBV6-1 with TRBJ2-3; 7 bases agree with TRBD1. Germline loops: CDR1 MNHNS, CDR2 SASEGT. V was clipped by 7 bases and J by 0 bases; unmatched bases: 4. The CDR3 extends over 14 amino acids. As DNA, the CDR3 is TGTGCCAGCACCCAGGGGGATAGCACAGATACGCAGTATTTT. Amino acid sequence: CASTQGDSTDTQYF.

This clonotype occurred a few times. As DNA, the CDR3 is TGTGCCAGCACCCCGGCTGGACGTTACGAGCAGTACTTC. Its translation is CASTPAGRYEQYF. The chain carries TRBV2 and TRBJ2-7; D call uncertain. From germline, CDR1 is SNHLY and CDR2 FYNNEI. The V end was cut by 7 bases, the J end by 4 bases, with 14 bases between. This CDR3 region has 13 residues.

This clonotype was seen many times. The chain couples TRBV6-2 or TRBV6-3 to TRBJ2-7; D unresolved. Per the germline V gene, CDR1 is MNHEY and CDR2 is SVGEGT. The V end was cut by 0 bases, the J end by 6 bases, with 15 bases between. The CDR3 is 15 amino acids. This CDR3 is CASSYSQWTSTEQYF. DNA for the CDR3: TGTGCCAGCAGTTACTCGCAATGGACGTCCACCGAGCAGTACTTC.

Points on this clonotype: A much larger clone sits a single nucleotide away, making a read error possible. J is TRBJ2-7 and V is TRBV11-2; 9 bases align to TRBD1. V shed 0 bases, J shed 7 bases, and the junction held 7 bases outside the gene matches. This CDR3 region has 15 residues. Germline V CDR1 and CDR2: SGHAT, FQNNGV. This CDR3 is CASSLESGQGNEQYF. DNA for the CDR3: TGTGCCAGCAGCTTAGAATCGGGACAGGGCAATGAGCAGTACTTC.

This clonotype appeared many times. The chain joins TRBV3-1 to TRBJ1-2, with 7 bases identical to TRBD1. The J segment lost 4 bases and the V segment lost 4 bases, leaving 12 bases of the junction unmatched. The CDR3 runs to 16 residues. Germline CDR1 and CDR2: LGHDT and YNNKEL (reference sequence). CDR3 bases: TGTGCCAGCAGCCCCACTCCGGGACAGCCATCCTATGGCTACACCTTC. Its protein is CASSPTPGQPSYGYTF.

The chain links TRBV20-1 to TRBJ1-2; D might be TRBD1 (6 bases). Trimming cost V 1 base and J 6 bases, with 15 bases left between them. The CDR3 length is 14 residues. CDR1 and CDR2 from the germline V gene are DFQATT and SNEGSKA (reference sequence). This CDR3 reads CSARASGRDNGYTF. In nucleotides, the CDR3 is TGCAGTGCTAGAGCCTCAGGGCGGGACAATGGCTACACCTTC.

This clonotype has at least ten counts. V is TRBV20-1 and J is TRBJ2-1, with 8 bases identical to TRBD1. There are 14 residues in the CDR3. V lost 2 bases and J lost 12; bases outside the gene matches: 12. Germline V gene data show CDR1 as DFQATT and CDR2 as SNEGSKA (reference sequence). In DNA form, the CDR3 reads TGCAGTGCTAGACAGGGCGTGGACAGGGAAGTGCAGTTCTTC. This codes for CSARQGVDREVQFF.

The chain carries TRBV7-9 and TRBJ1-1; the D gene is possibly TRBD1 (6 bases). This CDR3 is 14 amino acids long. CDR1 is SEHNR and CDR2 is FQNEAQ in the germline V gene (reference sequence). V lost 5 bases, J lost 8 bases, and 18 bases lay in between. The CDR3 region is CASSPSNRESEAFF. For the CDR3, the DNA is TGTGCCAGCAGCCCAAGTAACAGGGAGTCAGAAGCTTTCTTT.

This clonotype was recorded many times. The chain joins TRBV7-3 to TRBJ2-5, with 9 positions matching TRBD2. The CDR3 spans 16 residues. Germline loops: CDR1 SGHTA, CDR2 FQGTGA. Losses at the gene ends were 1 base for V and 5 bases for J; bases not matched to a gene: 8. CDR3 sequence reads: CASSLRTSAESETQYF. CDR3 DNA: TGTGCCAGCAGCTTAAGGACTAGCGCGGAATCGGAGACCCAGTACTTC.

The chain links TRBV11-2 to TRBJ1-4; TRBD1 matches at 7 bases. The CDR3 covers 15 residues. J lost 4 bases, V lost 5 bases, and 7 bases had no gene match. CDR1 is SGHAT and CDR2 is FQNNGV in the germline V gene. CDR3 coding DNA: TGTGCCAGCAGCGGCAGGGGGGCCAATAATGAAAAACTGTTTTTT. Amino acids: CASSGRGANNEKLFF.

This clonotype was seen only once. The gene calls are TRBV20-1 and TRBJ1-5, with a weak D call TRBD1 (5 bases). The CDR3 is 13 amino acids. Trimming left V 4 bases short and J 4 bases short, with 11 bases between. Germline V lookup: CDR1 DFQATT, CDR2 SNEGSKA (reference sequence). CDR3 region: CSAIRDPNQPQHF. The CDR3 DNA reads TGCAGTGCTATCCGGGACCCTAATCAGCCCCAGCATTTT.

V and J are TRBV29-1 and TRBJ1-1, with D possibly matching TRBD1 (5 bases). CDR3 length: 13 residues. With 0 bases removed from V and 3 bases from J, the gap between germline ends came to 8 bases. From germline, CDR1 is SQVTM and CDR2 ANQGSEA. Here the CDR3 DNA reads TGCAGCGTTGAAGATGGGGGATACACTGAAGCTTTCTTT. Translated, it gives CSVEDGGYTEAFF.

This clonotype was counted many times. This sequence joins TRBV10-3 and TRBJ1-2; D might be TRBD1 (6 bases). Germline CDR1 ENHRY, CDR2 SYGVKD. The CDR3 consists of 12 residues. The ends were cut back, 10 bases at V and 7 bases at J, with 16 bases in the middle. CDR3 sequence reads: CASRDTDGGYTF. The CDR3 bases are TGTGCCAGCCGGGACACGGACGGTGGCTACACCTTC.

This clonotype has a handful of counts. A read error may explain this, as a much larger clone is one base away. The gene calls are TRBV27 and TRBJ2-5, with D possibly matching TRBD2 (6 bases). V lost 3 bases to trimming and J lost 11 bases, with 19 bases between them. CDR1 and CDR2 from the germline V gene are MNHEY and SMNVEV (reference sequence). CDR3 length: 14 amino acids. CDR3 residues: CASSLNRRGNEQYF. The CDR3 nucleotides are TGTGCCAGCAGTTTGAATAGGCGGGGAAATGAGCAGTACTTC.

This clonotype was counted many times. This sequence joins TRBV12-3 or TRBV12-4 and TRBJ2-3, with D possibly being TRBD1 (6 bases). The CDR3 runs 13 residues. V lost 5 bases to trimming and J lost 4 bases, with 10 bases between them. The CDR3 spells CASSAPGADTQYF. The CDR3 nucleotides read TGTGCCAGCAGTGCGCCAGGGGCAGATACGCAGTATTTT.

The chain links TRBV10-3 to TRBJ1-4; D perhaps matches TRBD1 (6 bases). Germline loops: CDR1 ENHRY, CDR2 SYGVKD. Trimming took off 3 bases at V and 8 bases at J, with 16 bases between the two ends. This CDR3 comprises 15 residues. DNA of the CDR3: TGTGCCATCAGTGACTCCGGGACACCTAGCGAAAAACTGTTTTTT. It encodes CAISDSGTPSEKLFF.

This clonotype came up a few times. This chain uses TRBV7-3 with TRBJ2-3; 8 positions agree with TRBD2. V lost 5 bases and J lost 0; bases outside the gene matches: 7. There are 16 residues in the CDR3. Germline CDR1 is SGHTA and CDR2 is FQGTGA. The CDR3 region has the DNA TGTGCCAGCAGCCGGAGCGGGGGCCTGAGCACAGATACGCAGTATTTT. Amino acid sequence: CASSRSGGLSTDTQYF.